A selection of T cell receptor beta chains follows, all from one sample in a study of blood T cell repertoires in COVID-19. Produced via immunoSEQ multiplex PCR; TCRdb's table is partial and in-frame only. The sample includes approximately 490,000 clones, around 87% of them seen just once. Material for sequencing was PBMCs or T cells enriched from blood (not recorded which). These receptors originate from a woman younger than 35 who had recovered from COVID-19. CDR3s include the opening cysteine and the closing phenylalanine or tryptophan. A D gene is named only where the DNA matches it firmly. Clone sizes are given selectively: once, few, many, or a class where the clone is expanded.

d_call: NA; clone_size: NA; j_call: TRBJ2-7; v_call: TRBV6-5; cdr3_nt: TGTGCCAGCAGAGCCGGACATACCTCCTACGAGCAGTACTTC; cdr3_aa: CASRAGHTSYEQYF
d_call: NA; clone_size: NA; j_call: TRBJ1-5; v_call: TRBV9; cdr3_nt: TGTGCCAGCAGCGTAGGAACCTTGCGGAATCAGCCCCAGCATTTT; cdr3_aa: CASSVGTLRNQPQHF
d_call: TRBD1; clone_size: NA; j_call: TRBJ2-5; v_call: TRBV27; cdr3_nt: TGTGCCAGCAGTTGGGGGACAGGGTCAGGAGAGACCCAGTACTTC; cdr3_aa: CASSWGTGSGETQYF
d_call: NA; clone_size: once; j_call: TRBJ1-6; v_call: TRBV15; cdr3_nt: TGTGCCACCAGCAGAGACTGGCAGGGGTCCAATTCACCCCTCCACTTT; cdr3_aa: CATSRDWQGSNSPLHF
d_call: TRBD2; clone_size: NA; j_call: TRBJ2-1; v_call: TRBV27; cdr3_nt: TGTGCCAGCAAAACTAGCGGGGGCTACAATGAGCAGTTCTTC; cdr3_aa: CASKTSGGYNEQFF
d_call: NA; clone_size: NA; j_call: TRBJ1-2; v_call: TRBV29-1; cdr3_nt: TGCAGCGTTCTCGACAGGTATGGCTACACCTTC; cdr3_aa: CSVLDRYGYTF
d_call: NA; clone_size: NA; j_call: TRBJ2-7; v_call: TRBV24-1; cdr3_nt: TGTGCCACCAGTTCCTTCAGATCAGGGAACGAGCAGTACTTC; cdr3_aa: CATSSFRSGNEQYF
d_call: NA; clone_size: NA; j_call: TRBJ1-1; v_call: TRBV7-9; cdr3_nt: TGTGCCAGCAGCACCGCGAAAGGCAGGGGGAACACTGAAGCTTTCTTT; cdr3_aa: CASSTAKGRGNTEAFF
d_call: NA; clone_size: NA; j_call: TRBJ1-1; v_call: TRBV6-1; cdr3_nt: TGTGCCAGCAGTGAAATTAGGAGCGGGAACACTGAAGCTTTCTTT; cdr3_aa: CASSEIRSGNTEAFF
d_call: NA; clone_size: NA; j_call: TRBJ1-2; v_call: TRBV4-1; cdr3_nt: TGCGCCAGCAGCCAAAGTGGGGTGGGGGCGACAGCTCAACTCTTC; cdr3_aa: CASSQSGVGATAQLF
d_call: TRBD2; clone_size: once; j_call: TRBJ2-3; v_call: TRBV3-1/TRBV3-2; cdr3_nt: TGTGCCAGCAGCCAACGATCGGGACTAAGCACAGATACGCAGTATTTT; cdr3_aa: CASSQRSGLSTDTQYF
d_call: NA; clone_size: few; j_call: TRBJ1-2; v_call: TRBV12-3/TRBV12-4; cdr3_nt: TGTGCCAGCAGTTCCACAGGGATGGGTGGCTACACCTTC; cdr3_aa: CASSSTGMGGYTF
d_call: TRBD1; clone_size: NA; j_call: TRBJ2-7; v_call: TRBV10-1; cdr3_nt: TGCGCCAGCAGTCGTGACAGGGATGGCTACGAGCAGTACTTC; cdr3_aa: CASSRDRDGYEQYF
d_call: NA; clone_size: NA; j_call: TRBJ2-7; v_call: TRBV20-1; cdr3_nt: TGCAGTGCTGGGAGCTCCTACGAGCAGTACTTC; cdr3_aa: CSAGSSYEQYF
d_call: NA; clone_size: NA; j_call: TRBJ1-6; v_call: TRBV7-2; cdr3_nt: TGTGCCAGCAGCTTAGTGGGAGGGACCTATAATTCACCCCTCCACTTT; cdr3_aa: CASSLVGGTYNSPLHF
d_call: NA; clone_size: NA; j_call: TRBJ1-2; v_call: TRBV6-5; cdr3_nt: TGTGCCAGCAGTTACTGGACATCAGATGGCTACACCTTC; cdr3_aa: CASSYWTSDGYTF
d_call: NA; clone_size: NA; j_call: TRBJ1-1; v_call: TRBV19; cdr3_nt: TGTGCCAGTACTGAAGCGGGGACTGAAGCTTTCTTT; cdr3_aa: CASTEAGTEAFF
d_call: TRBD1; clone_size: NA; j_call: TRBJ2-7; v_call: TRBV4-1; cdr3_nt: TGCGCCAGCAGCCAAGATCGGACAGGGAGGCCCTCCTACGAGCAGTACTTC; cdr3_aa: CASSQDRTGRPSYEQYF
d_call: NA; clone_size: many; j_call: TRBJ1-3; v_call: TRBV6-1; cdr3_nt: TGTGCCAGCAGTGACGGCTCACTACAGGGAGGAAACACCATATATTTT; cdr3_aa: CASSDGSLQGGNTIYF